These 2 T cell receptor beta chains share one sample of origin, sequenced in a study of shared clonotypes between healthy human individuals. The method was immunoSEQ multiplex PCR; TCRdb's version includes in-frame clones alone and lacks a portion of them. The sample consists of about 2.3 million clones, 85% to 95% of them appearing once. The sequencing input was naive CD4+ T cells from PBMCs. Specified subset: CD45RA+ positively selected. The origin of the receptors is a man aged 18-30 years in good health. Some clones in this sample may be carry-over from other donors' samples.

To note about this clone: Within the sample, other DNA sequences also encode this same CDR3. This rearrangement joins TRBV29-1 to TRBJ1-1; D gene ambiguous. Germline-derived CDR1 and CDR2 are SQVTM and ANQGSEA. V lost 6 bases and J lost 0, with 11 bases in between. CDR3 length: 13 amino acids. The CDR3 region is CSVLGHLNTEAFF. CDR3 in DNA: TGCAGCGTCCTGGGCCATTTGAACACTGAAGCTTTCTTT.

V gene TRBV25-1 combines with J gene TRBJ2-3; 7 nucleotides agree with TRBD2. The V gene's germline CDR1 is MGHDK and CDR2 SYGVNS. The CDR3 covers 12 residues. Losses at the gene ends were 11 bases for V and 6 bases for J; bases not matched to a gene: 8. The CDR3 sequence is CAAAGFTDTQYF. CDR3 DNA: TGTGCCGCAGCGGGATTCACGGATACGCAGTATTTT.